This T cell receptor (beta chain) comes out of a study of identical twins. cDNA molecules carried unique molecular identifiers, and template switching added a universal primer site. TCRdb fed the 5' RACE reads into MiXCR, producing one record per CDR3 protein. The sample shows some 1,600,000 distinct CDR3 sequences, less than 40% of them seen only once. CDR1 is SGHVS and CDR2 is FQNEAQ in the germline V gene. Trimming removed 0 bases at V and 3 bases at J, with 15 bases between. This CDR3 is 17 amino acids long. This clonotype was sampled from a newborn girl in good health. Sequencing input: cord blood. The chain has TRBV7-8 and TRBJ2-1; no definite D call. CDR3 bases: TGTGCCAGCAGCTTAGCCCCTGGGCTAGTGGGCTACAATGAGCAGTTCTTC. Its translation is CASSLAPGLVGYNEQFF.